Below are 25 T cell receptor beta chains sequenced from a single sample in a study of T cells in Graves' hyperthyroidism and ophthalmopathy. The TCR beta CDR3 regions underwent amplification using RNA transcripts as the source. The HTBI primer set drove a first-round RT-PCR of the TCR CDR3. Using its own MiXCR run on the multiplex PCR reads, TCRdb lists one record per CDR3 protein. The table includes more than 500,000 distinct CDR3 sequences, 15% to 20% detected once. The material sequenced was blood. Receptor source: a woman in her 30s with Graves' ophthalmopathy.

There are a few counts of this clonotype. V and J are TRBV27 and TRBJ2-7, with TRBD2 matching 8 bases. Trimming at V came to 3 bases and at J to 3 bases, leaving 7 bases not matched to a gene. The CDR3 is made up of 15 amino acids. Germline CDR1 reads MNHEY; CDR2 reads SMNVEV (reference sequence). CDR3 bases: TGTGCCAGCAGTTTTACAGCGGGAGATAGCTACGAGCAGTACTTC. This sequence encodes CASSFTAGDSYEQYF.

There are many counts of this clonotype. The genes are TRBV28 and TRBJ1-2; a weak D match, TRBD1 (6 bases). The CDR3 runs 13 residues. Germline CDR1 is MDHEN and CDR2 is SYDVKM. Deletions cut 6 bases from V and 6 bases from J, with 14 bases between. The CDR3 bases are TGTGCCAGCAGAGGGGGAGCCTGGGATGGCTACACCTTC. Translated, it gives CASRGGAWDGYTF.

This clonotype was counted many times. The gene calls are TRBV11-2 and TRBJ2-7; the match to TRBD1 covers 8 bases. The CDR3 extends over 15 amino acids. Germline trimming cut 5 bases from V and 0 bases from J; bases unmatched to any gene: 6. The germline V gene has CDR1 SGHAT and CDR2 FQNNGV. The CDR3 spells CASSNAGQVSYEQYF. The CDR3 DNA reads TGTGCCAGCAGCAATGCGGGACAGGTCTCCTACGAGCAGTACTTC.

This clonotype was counted at least ten times. The DNA for the CDR3 is TGTGCCAGCTCTCCGTCGACAGGGTCTTCAGACGAGCAGTACTTC. Protein product: CASSPSTGSSDEQYF. The V and J genes are TRBV18 and TRBJ2-7, with TRBD1 identical over 7 bases. In germline, CDR1 is KGHSH, CDR2 LQKENI. V shed 6 bases, J shed 5 bases, and the junction held 13 bases outside the gene matches. CDR3 size: 15 residues.

Comments on this clonotype: The junction does not match germline at one end; this may be a read error. The chain is built from TRBV7-3 and TRBJ2-1; 12 bases map to TRBD2. Germline V gene data show CDR1 as SGHTA and CDR2 as FQGTGA. This CDR3 is 18 amino acids long. The CDR3 loop is CASSRASGRAFDINEQFF. CDR3 DNA: TGCGCCAGCAGTCGTGCTAGCGGGAGGGCCTTCGACATCAATGAGCAGTTCTTC.

This clonotype was counted between two and nine times. The chain has TRBV30 and TRBJ2-4; D might be TRBD2 (6 bases). V shed 3 bases and J shed 4 bases, with 19 bases lying between them. Germline CDR1 GTSNPN, CDR2 SVGIG (reference sequence). The CDR3 is made up of 16 amino acids. The CDR3 protein is CAWSRGLLPAKNIQYF. The DNA for the CDR3 is TGTGCCTGGAGCCGTGGACTACTCCCAGCGAAAAACATTCAGTACTTC.

In this sample, this clonotype turned up a few times. The chain carries TRBV15 and TRBJ2-7, with 12 bases lining up with TRBD1. The CDR3 consists of 15 residues. After removal of 3 bases from V and 2 bases from J, the junction contained 2 bases not matched to a gene. Germline loops: CDR1 LNHNV, CDR2 YYDKDF (reference sequence). The CDR3 loop is CATSSGTGGTYEQYF. The DNA for the CDR3 is TGTGCCACCAGCAGCGGGACAGGGGGCACCTACGAGCAGTACTTC.

This clonotype has a count of ten or more. The rearrangement uses TRBV7-9 and TRBJ2-7; D remains ambiguous. Germline V lookup: CDR1 SEHNR, CDR2 FQNEAQ (reference sequence). V lost 3 bases to trimming and J lost 4 bases, with 4 bases between them. The CDR3 covers 11 residues. Here the CDR3 DNA reads TGTGCCAGCAGCTTCATTTACGAGCAGTACTTC. Residues: CASSFIYEQYF.

This clonotype was observed many times. The chain employs TRBV6-2 or TRBV6-3 and TRBJ2-1; no clear D gene. V lost 7 bases to trimming and J lost 4 bases, with 11 bases between them. The CDR3 is 13 residues long. CDR1 and CDR2 (germline): MNHEY, SVGEGT. The CDR3 here is CASTLTRYNEQFF. The CDR3 nucleotides are TGTGCCAGCACCCTAACCAGGTACAATGAGCAGTTCTTC.

This clonotype was recorded a few times. A read error may account for a junction end that differs from germline. The chain has TRBV30 and TRBJ2-2, with D possibly matching TRBD2 (5 bases). This CDR3 spans 13 amino acids. Per germline, CDR1 GTSNPN and CDR2 SVGIG (reference sequence). This CDR3 is CAWSPWRFGELFF. CDR3 DNA: TGTGCCTGGAGTCCGTGGAGGTTCGGGGAACTGTTTTTT. Variable domain in full (rest from reference TRBV30 and TRBJ2-2): SQTIHQWPATLVQPVGSPLSLECTVEGTSNPNLYWYRQAAGRGLQLLFYSVGIGQISSEVPQNLSASRPQDRQFILSSKKLLLSDSGFYLCAWSPWRFGELFFGEGSRLTVL.

This chain links TRBV5-1 with TRBJ2-7, with D unclear. Germline values: CDR1 SGHRS, CDR2 YFSETQ. This CDR3 has 11 residues. V lost 4 bases and J lost 7, with 9 bases in between. This chain's CDR3 is CASSAQSEQYF. The CDR3 region has the DNA TGCGCCAGCAGCGCGCAGTCAGAGCAGTACTTC.

V usage is TRBV4-1 and J usage is TRBJ1-5; 9 bases fit TRBD1. J gave up 5 bases and V 3 bases, and 5 bases lay outside the gene matches. The CDR3 loop spans 15 amino acids. Germline assignment: CDR1 MGHRA and CDR2 YSYEKL. The CDR3 is CASSHQDRGDQPQHF. The CDR3 DNA reads TGCGCCAGCAGCCATCAAGACAGGGGGGATCAGCCCCAGCATTTT.

There are many counts of this clonotype. The chain combines TRBV28 with TRBJ1-4, with D possibly matching TRBD1 (6 bases). The germline V gene has CDR1 MDHEN and CDR2 SYDVKM. CDR3 length: 15 amino acids. Trimming left V 6 bases short and J 7 bases short, with 18 bases between. Here the CDR3 reads CASRPGGASSEKLFF. The CDR3 DNA follows: TGTGCCAGCAGACCCGGGGGGGCCAGTTCTGAAAAACTGTTTTTT.

The V gene is TRBV7-3, the J gene TRBJ2-3; 9 bases are shared with TRBD1. This CDR3 spans 14 amino acids. Looked up from germline, CDR1 is SGHTA and CDR2 is FQGTGA. The V segment lost 4 bases and the J segment 7 bases; nucleotides outside the gene matches: 6. The CDR3: CASSSTGGGNTQYF. The CDR3 DNA follows: TGTGCCAGCAGCTCCACAGGGGGCGGGAATACGCAGTATTTT.

This clonotype was counted a single time. A much larger clone lies a single base off, so this may be a read error. This chain connects TRBV6-2 or TRBV6-3 to TRBJ2-1; D is ambiguous. CDR3 length: 15 amino acids. Germline CDR1 is MNHEY and CDR2 is SVGEGT. V shed 6 bases and J shed 8 bases, with 20 bases lying between them. The CDR3 sequence: CASRMDGRFIDEQFF. In DNA form, the CDR3 reads TGTGCCAGCAGAATGGACGGAAGGTTCATCGATGAGCAGTTCTTC.

The chain joins TRBV20-1 to TRBJ2-1, with a possible D match to TRBD1 (5 bases). Trimming took 5 bases from V and 0 from J, leaving 17 bases between them. Germline CDR1 is DFQATT and CDR2 is SNEGSKA (reference sequence). The CDR3 has 16 residues. The CDR3 DNA is TGCAGTGCTTATCCGCTAGGGGTGAGCTCCTACAATGAGCAGTTCTTC. Translating it yields CSAYPLGVSSYNEQFF.

V gene TRBV5-1 combines with J gene TRBJ2-2; D remains ambiguous. Germline V gene lookup returns CDR1 SGHRS and CDR2 YFSETQ. V lost 5 bases to trimming and J lost 0 bases, with 11 bases between them. CDR3 length equals 15 residues. CDR3 nucleotide sequence: TGCGCCAGCAGTCAGGACGGCGCGAACACCGGGGAGCTGTTTTTT. Residues: CASSQDGANTGELFF.

The CDR3 sequence: CASSVGKVYTF. The CDR3 DNA reads as TGTGCCAGTTCCGTGGGAAAGGTCTACACCTTC. This chain links TRBV6-1 with TRBJ1-2, with D unclear. Germline CDR1 is MNHNS and CDR2 is SASEGT. This CDR3 comprises 11 residues. With 9 bases removed from V and 10 bases from J, the gap between germline ends came to 15 bases.

The chain joins TRBV6-1 to TRBJ2-3; possible D gene TRBD1, 6 bases. The V and J ends lost 11 bases and 5 bases respectively, with 14 bases between them. Germline loops: CDR1 MNHNS, CDR2 SASEGT. The CDR3 runs 12 residues. CDR3 residues: CALKGGLDTQYF. The CDR3 DNA is TGTGCCCTGAAAGGGGGTTTAGATACGCAGTATTTT.

In the case of this clonotype: A read error is possible here, since a much larger clone lies one base away. This CDR3 reads CAISVDSASYERYF. The CDR3 nucleotides are TGTGCCATCAGTGTTGACAGTGCCTCCTACGAGCGGTACTTC. The genes are TRBV10-3 and TRBJ2-7; D is possibly TRBD1 (5 bases). Germline V gene sequence: CDR1 ENHRY, CDR2 SYGVKD. The CDR3 length is 14 residues.

This clonotype has a handful of counts. The V and J genes are TRBV11-3 and TRBJ2-6; D may be TRBD1 (5 bases). CDR3 length: 14 residues. Germline CDR1 and CDR2: SGHNT and YENEEA. Trimming stripped 6 bases from V and 4 bases from J, with 10 bases between. CDR3 nucleotides: TGTGCCAGCAGAAGGGGCCCCGGGGCCAACGTCCTGACTTTC. This translates into CASRRGPGANVLTF. Full variable domain (outside the CDR3, taken from reference TRBV11-3 and TRBJ2-6): EAGVVQSPRYKIIEKKQPVAFWCNPISGHNTLYWYLQNLGQGPELLIRYENEEAVDDSQLPKDRFSAERLKGVDSTLKIQPAELGDSAVYLCASRRGPGANVLTFGAGSRLTVL.

A few counts support this clonotype. This sequence joins TRBV5-1 and TRBJ2-4, with D perhaps TRBD2 (6 bases). Germline CDR1 is SGHRS and CDR2 is YFSETQ. The CDR3 runs 16 residues. V was cut by 4 bases and J by 0 bases, with 14 bases left in between. This chain's CDR3 is CASSGDGLLAKNIQYF. In DNA form, the CDR3 reads TGCGCCAGCAGCGGGGACGGACTACTAGCCAAAAACATTCAGTACTTC.

V gene TRBV4-3 combines with J gene TRBJ2-7; D perhaps matches TRBD1 (7 bases). V was pared by 3 bases and J by 1 base, with 19 bases between. This CDR3 contains 17 residues. The germline CDR1 and CDR2 sequences are LGHNA and YSLEER. The CDR3 DNA reads as TGCGCCAGCAGCCAGGGACTGACAGGGTTAGTTTCCTACGAGCAGTACTTC. Its protein is CASSQGLTGLVSYEQYF.

With regard to this clonotype: Compared with germline, one end of the junction differs, possibly owing to a read error. The rearrangement joins TRBV27 to TRBJ2-1; D might be TRBD1 (5 bases). Germline V gene data show CDR1 as MNHEY and CDR2 as SMNVEV (reference sequence). The CDR3 spans 15 residues. The CDR3, as DNA: TGTGCCAGCAGTTTAAGCAGGGCTCGGTCCAATGAGCGGTTCTTC. Amino acid sequence: CASSLSRARSNERFF.

This clonotype appeared a few times. J is TRBJ2-7 and V is TRBV7-2, with 8 bases lining up with TRBD2. After removal of 2 bases from V and 3 bases from J, the junction contained 6 bases not matched to a gene. Germline lookup yields CDR1 SGHTA and CDR2 FQGNSA. The CDR3 runs 15 residues. The CDR3 sequence is CASSLPGLGFYEQYF. In DNA form, the CDR3 reads TGTGCCAGCAGCTTACCGGGACTAGGCTTCTACGAGCAGTACTTC.